A single sample gave rise to the 23 T cell receptor beta chains below, sequenced in a study of neurological immune-mediated disorders. Using its own MiXCR run on the 5' RACE reads, TCRdb lists one record per CDR3 protein. The table has some 37,000 distinct CDR3 sequences, approximately 14% seen once. Material: PBMCs. Receptor source: a woman aged 45-59 years with HTLV-1-associated myelopathy (HAM/TSP).

This clonotype was recorded many times. The chain carries TRBV7-9 and TRBJ1-1, with D perhaps matching TRBD1 (6 bases). The CDR3 consists of 15 residues. Trimming took 6 bases from V and 1 from J, leaving 15 bases between them. Germline values: CDR1 SEHNR, CDR2 FQNEAQ (reference sequence). The CDR3 nucleotides read TGTGCCAGCAGAGAGATGGGGGGGGCGAACACTGAAGCTTTCTTT. Translating gives CASREMGGANTEAFF. Based on the CDR3 plus reference TRBV7-9 and TRBJ1-1, the full variable domain is DTGVSQNPRHKITKRGQNVTFRCDPISEHNRLYWYRQTLGQGPEFLTYFQNEAQLEKSRLLSDRFSAERPKGSFSTLEIQRTEQGDSAMYLCASREMGGANTEAFFGQGTRLTVV.

In its sample, this clonotype was seen many times. The V and J genes are TRBV7-2 and TRBJ2-3; D is perhaps TRBD1 (6 bases). V gave up 4 bases and J gave up 0 bases, with 17 bases separating them. CDR3 length: 17 amino acids. CDR1 and CDR2 (germline): SGHTA, FQGNSA. CDR3 coding DNA: TGTGCCAGCAGCTCCCTGGCTTGGGGGCGAAGCACAGATACGCAGTATTTT. It encodes CASSSLAWGRSTDTQYF. Full variable domain (missing parts from reference TRBV7-2 and TRBJ2-3): GAGVSQSPSNKVTEKGKDVELRCDPISGHTALYWYRQSLGQGLEFLIYFQGNSAPDKSGLPSDRFSAERTGGSVSTLTIQRTQQEDSAVYLCASSSLAWGRSTDTQYFGPGTRLTVL.

This clonotype was observed many times. This chain uses TRBV29-1 with TRBJ2-3; 10 positions agree with TRBD1. This CDR3 has 15 residues. The germline CDR1 and CDR2 sequences are SQVTM and ANQGSEA. Losses at the gene ends were 5 bases for V and 1 base for J; bases not matched to a gene: 6. CDR3 loop: CSVLRQGARTDTQYF. Written as DNA, the CDR3 is TGCAGCGTTCTTCGACAGGGGGCCCGCACAGATACGCAGTATTTT.

This clonotype was seen many times. The V call is TRBV5-1, the J call TRBJ1-2; 7 bases line up with TRBD1. The CDR3 consists of 15 residues. J lost 2 bases, V lost 6 bases, and 10 bases had no gene match. CDR1 is SGHRS, CDR2 YFSETQ, per germline. For the CDR3, the DNA is TGCGCCAGCACCCCCGGGGACAGTCAGAACTATGGCTACACCTTC. Encoded protein: CASTPGDSQNYGYTF.

This clonotype appeared many times. This chain uses TRBV7-2 with TRBJ1-6; unclear D gene. The germline CDR1 and CDR2 sequences are SGHTA and FQGNSA. Trimming took off 4 bases at V and 0 bases at J, with 4 bases between the two ends. The CDR3 contains 14 residues. CDR3: CASSWSSYNSPLHF. The CDR3 nucleotides are TGTGCCAGCAGCTGGAGCTCCTATAATTCACCCCTCCACTTT.

The genes are TRBV5-1 and TRBJ2-5; 9 bases line up with TRBD2. CDR3 size: 13 residues. Germline assignment: CDR1 SGHRS and CDR2 YFSETQ. Losses at the gene ends were 0 bases for V and 13 bases for J; bases not matched to a gene: 7. The CDR3 loop reads CASSLGLAGPWYF. In DNA, the CDR3 is TGCGCCAGCAGCTTGGGTCTAGCGGGGCCCTGGTACTTC.

This clonotype was found many times. The chain recombines TRBV6-6 with TRBJ1-4; 8 bases line up with TRBD1. Per germline, CDR1 MNHNY and CDR2 SVGAGI (reference sequence). The junction had 4 bases not matched to a gene; V was cut back by 4 bases and J by 3 bases. The CDR3 spans 15 residues. CDR3 sequence (DNA): TGTGCCAGCAGTTTCTCACAGGGGGCTAATGAAAAACTGTTTTTT. Amino acids: CASSFSQGANEKLFF.

As to this clonotype: At one end the junction does not follow the germline gene, possibly because of a read error. CDR3 sequence: CASSPGTANTGELSF. The CDR3 nucleotides are TGTGCCAGCAGCCCAGGGACAGCGAACACCGGGGAGCTGTCTTTT. The chain joins TRBV5-5 to TRBJ2-2, with 7 positions matching TRBD1. The CDR3 covers 15 residues. From germline, CDR1 is SGHKS and CDR2 YYEKEE (reference sequence).

This clonotype showed up many times. This chain connects TRBV5-1 to TRBJ2-2; 11 nucleotides match TRBD1. The CDR3 runs 15 residues. From germline, CDR1 is SGHRS and CDR2 YFSETQ. J lost 4 bases, V lost 3 bases, and 2 bases had no gene match. The CDR3 nucleotides read TGCGCCAGCAGCTCCGGGACAGGGGGCACCGGGGAGCTGTTTTTT. It is translated as CASSSGTGGTGELFF.

This clonotype has at least ten counts. This chain links TRBV6-2 or TRBV6-3 with TRBJ2-4; D not certain. This CDR3 is 15 amino acids long. Germline CDR1 is MNHEY and CDR2 is SVGEGT. V was trimmed by 2 bases and J by 7 bases, leaving 15 bases between them. Here the CDR3 DNA reads TGTGCCAGCAGTTACCCGACCTGGGGATCGAACATTCAGTACTTC. Its translation: CASSYPTWGSNIQYF.

A remark on this clonotype: This may come from a read error, since a much larger clone is one base off. The V and J genes are TRBV28 and TRBJ1-1; a possible D gene is TRBD1 (5 bases). The CDR3 has 16 residues. The germline gives CDR1 MDHEN, CDR2 SYDVKM. The CDR3 loop is CASSLPGPPPNTEAIF. The CDR3 nucleotides are TGTGCCAGCAGCCTGCCGGGACCCCCCCCGAACACTGAAGCTATCTTT. The full variable domain, its missing parts supplied by reference TRBV28 and TRBJ1-1, is DVKVTQSSRYLVKRTGEKVFLECVQDMDHENMFWYRQDPGLGLRLIYFSYDVKMKEKGDIPEGYSVSREKKERFSLILESASTNQTSMYLCASSLPGPPPNTEAIFGQGTRLTVV.

This clonotype appeared many times. J is TRBJ2-1 and V is TRBV27, with D possibly TRBD1 on 6 matching bases. The CDR3 loop spans 16 amino acids. Per germline, CDR1 MNHEY and CDR2 SMNVEV (reference sequence). V gave up 5 bases and J gave up 2 bases, with 16 bases separating them. CDR3 region: CASSPQDRLTYNEQFF. For the CDR3, the DNA is TGTGCCAGCAGTCCTCAAGACAGGTTAACCTACAATGAGCAGTTCTTC.

This clonotype was counted many times. V and J are TRBV3-1 and TRBJ2-7; 9 bases line up with TRBD1. The CDR3 spans 14 residues. Per germline, CDR1 LGHDT and CDR2 YNNKEL (reference sequence). V was pared by 2 bases and J by 5 bases, with 4 bases of the junction left unmatched. CDR3 sequence reads: CASSQFRDRDEQYV. The CDR3 region has the DNA TGTGCCAGCAGCCAATTCCGGGACAGGGACGAGCAGTACGTC.

This clonotype appeared many times. The chain recombines TRBV29-1 with TRBJ1-4; 9 positions agree with TRBD1. This CDR3 region has 14 residues. Germline assignment: CDR1 SQVTM and CDR2 ANQGSEA. V was clipped by 6 bases and J by 2 bases; unmatched bases: 4. Written as DNA, the CDR3 is TGCAGCGTGGAGGGACAGGGCACTAATGAAAAACTGTTTTTT. Amino acids: CSVEGQGTNEKLFF.

This clonotype was seen many times. The chain uses TRBV2 and TRBJ1-1; the D gene is possibly TRBD1 (6 bases). In germline, CDR1 is SNHLY, CDR2 FYNNEI. The CDR3 runs to 14 residues. Between the trimmed V and J ends, which lost 7 bases and 2 bases, there was a span of 14 bases. The CDR3 here is CASKRAGDNTEAFF. The CDR3, as DNA: TGTGCCAGCAAGCGGGCAGGGGATAACACTGAAGCTTTCTTT.

This clonotype appeared many times. The CDR3 reads CASSLEGDYTGELFF. The DNA of the CDR3 is TGCGCCAGCAGCTTGGAAGGGGACTACACCGGGGAGCTGTTTTTT. This rearrangement joins TRBV5-1 to TRBJ2-2, with a tentative D call TRBD2 (6 bases). V lost 0 bases, J lost 3 bases, and 9 bases lay in between. The CDR3 has 15 residues. CDR1 is SGHRS, CDR2 YFSETQ, per germline.

This clonotype was observed many times. V usage is TRBV10-3 and J usage is TRBJ2-2; D is ambiguous. From germline, CDR1 is ENHRY and CDR2 SYGVKD. This CDR3 region has 14 residues. The V and J ends lost 8 bases and 1 base respectively, with 11 bases between them. CDR3 in DNA: TGTGCCATCGGATTAGCAGAGAACACCGGGGAGCTGTTTTTT. Amino acid sequence: CAIGLAENTGELFF.

The chain joins TRBV20-1 to TRBJ1-1, with D perhaps TRBD1 (5 bases). Germline assignment: CDR1 DFQATT and CDR2 SNEGSKA (reference sequence). The CDR3 covers 17 residues. Trimming shortened V by 5 bases and J by 3 bases, and 25 bases separated the two germline ends. The CDR3 sequence is CSAQLLSPGRDDTEAFF. CDR3 DNA: TGCAGTGCTCAACTCCTAAGCCCCGGCAGGGATGACACTGAAGCTTTCTTT.

In regard to this clonotype: This may come from a read error, since a much larger clone is one base off. The V and J genes are TRBV20-1 and TRBJ1-5; D gene uncertain. The CDR3 is 12 amino acids. Germline V gene data show CDR1 as DFQATT and CDR2 as SNEGSKA (reference sequence). The CDR3: CSARDSNEPQHF. CDR3 coding DNA: TGCAGTGCTAGAGATAGCAATGAGCCCCAGCATTTT.

This clonotype was observed many times. The rearrangement joins TRBV9 to TRBJ2-2, with D unresolved. The CDR3 is 15 amino acids. Germline-derived CDR1 and CDR2 are SGDLS and YYNGEE. V lost 7 bases and J lost 2, with 15 bases in between. CDR3 nucleotide sequence: TGTGCCAGCTCTCAAGGGTTGGGAAACACCGGGGAGCTGTTTTTT. Protein: CASSQGLGNTGELFF. Combining the CDR3 with reference TRBV9 and TRBJ2-2 gives the whole variable domain DSGVTQTPKHLITATGQRVTLRCSPRSGDLSVYWYQQSLDQGLQFLIQYYNGEERAKGNILERFSAQQFPDLHSELNLSSLELGDSALYFCASSQGLGNTGELFFGEGSRLTVL.

This clonotype was observed many times. The rearrangement links TRBV12-3 or TRBV12-4 to TRBJ2-1, with D perhaps TRBD2 (6 bases). The CDR3 spans 13 residues. V gave up 3 bases and J gave up 4 bases, with 7 bases separating them. This CDR3 is CASSLGGYNEQFF. CDR3 bases: TGTGCCAGCAGTTTGGGGGGTTACAATGAGCAGTTCTTC.

The chain is built from TRBV28 and TRBJ2-7; D is unclear. The CDR3 totals 14 residues. Germline V gene lookup returns CDR1 MDHEN and CDR2 SYDVKM. Trimming removed 6 bases at V and 0 bases at J, with 12 bases between. The CDR3 protein is CASRLQRSSYEQYF. The CDR3 nucleotides read TGTGCCAGCAGGCTCCAAAGAAGCTCCTACGAGCAGTACTTC.

This clonotype was seen at least ten times. The chain links TRBV7-3 to TRBJ2-1; 10 bases are shared with TRBD2. The length of the CDR3 is 15 residues. Germline-derived CDR1 and CDR2 are SGHTA and FQGTGA. J lost 3 bases, V lost 5 bases, and 4 bases had no gene match. CDR3 nucleotide sequence: TGTGCCAGCAGCCTAGAGCGGGGGGGCTACAATGAGCAGTTCTTC. Protein: CASSLERGGYNEQFF.